A selection of T cell receptor beta chains follows, all from one sample in a study of blood T cells in healthy people across ages. TCRdb re-derived calls from the 5' RACE reads in MiXCR, one entry per CDR3 protein. The table includes about 1.4 million distinct CDR3 sequences, almost 60% detected once. The sample comprised blood. The receptors derive from a man younger than 30 in good health. CDR3s include the opening cysteine and the closing phenylalanine or tryptophan. A D gene is named only where the DNA matches it firmly. Some rows have no size entry. The others give once, few or many, or a class for an expanded clone.

V gene	D gene	J gene	clone size	CDR3 protein	CDR3 DNA
TRBV5-1	TRBD1	TRBJ2-2	NA	CASSLAVSGGPGELFF	TGCGCCAGCAGCTTGGCCGTGTCAGGGGGCCCCGGGGAGCTGTTTTTT
TRBV7-2	TRBD2	TRBJ2-3	NA	CASSHSGGAGDTQYF	TGTGCCAGCAGCCATAGCGGGGGGGCTGGAGATACGCAGTATTTT
TRBV4-1	TRBD2	TRBJ2-3	few	CASSQAGTSTDTQYF	TGTGCCAGCAGCCAAGCGGGGACTAGCACAGATACGCAGTATTTT
TRBV7-9	NA	TRBJ1-2	NA	CASSLEQGGGYTF	TGTGCCAGCAGCTTAGAACAGGGCGGTGGCTACACCTTC
TRBV7-2	NA	TRBJ1-2	NA	CASSLQTGAANYGYTF	TGTGCCAGCAGCTTACAAACCGGCGCAGCTAACTATGGCTACACCTTC
TRBV20-1	NA	TRBJ1-6	NA	CSARDFRVSKGNQNSPLHF	TGCAGTGCTAGAGATTTCAGAGTTTCAAAGGGGAACCAAAATTCACCCCTCCACTTT
TRBV7-2	TRBD1	TRBJ1-2	few	CASSLVGTGGLDGYTF	TGTGCCAGCAGCTTAGTAGGGACAGGGGGTTTGGATGGCTACACCTTC
TRBV12-3/TRBV12-4	NA	TRBJ1-5	NA	CASSSEFQPQHF	TGTGCCAGCAGTTCCGAGTTCCAGCCCCAGCATTTT
TRBV20-1	NA	TRBJ1-2	few	CSARDGRIYGYTF	TGCAGTGCTAGAGACGGTAGGATTTATGGCTACACCTTC
TRBV11-2	TRBD1	TRBJ2-1	NA	CASSSDRINEQFF	TGTGCCAGCAGCTCGGACAGGATCAATGAGCAGTTCTTC
TRBV4-3	TRBD2	TRBJ2-3	few	CASSQELRGVGDTQYF	TGCGCCAGCAGCCAAGAGCTCCGGGGGGTTGGAGATACGCAGTATTTT
TRBV4-3	NA	TRBJ2-3	NA	CASSQLSDPDTQYF	TGCGCCAGCAGCCAACTTTCGGACCCAGATACGCAGTATTTT
TRBV18	NA	TRBJ2-7	NA	CASSPRDVLGGESGEQYF	TGTGCCAGCTCACCACGCGACGTTCTCGGTGGAGAATCCGGCGAGCAGTACTTC
TRBV7-8	TRBD2	TRBJ2-3	NA	CASSTRTSGLTDTQYF	TGTGCCAGTAGCACGAGGACTAGCGGGCTCACAGATACGCAGTATTTT
TRBV6-1	NA	TRBJ1-2	NA	CASSAGTGYTF	TGTGCCAGCAGTGCAGGGACCGGCTACACCTTC
TRBV12-5	TRBD2	TRBJ2-1	NA	CASGRTSGSNEQFF	TGTGCTAGTGGCCGGACTAGCGGGAGTAATGAGCAGTTCTTC
TRBV12-3/TRBV12-4	TRBD1	TRBJ2-5	NA	CASSFEKGGGPGQYF	TGTGCCAGCAGTTTTGAGAAAGGGGGCGGACCTGGGCAGTACTTC
TRBV6-7	TRBD1	TRBJ1-2	NA	CASSTGQEGGYTF	TGTGCCAGCAGTACCGGACAGGAGGGGGGCTACACCTTC
TRBV18	NA	TRBJ2-1	NA	CASSLPQGRLEHEQLF	TGTGCCAGCTCACTCCCTCAGGGGCGTCTTGAGCATGAGCAGCTCTTC
TRBV6-6	TRBD1	TRBJ1-1	NA	CASTLPGQGPNTEAFF	TGTGCCAGCACCCTACCGGGACAGGGACCGAACACTGAAGCTTTCTTT
TRBV12-3/TRBV12-4	NA	TRBJ1-5	NA	CASSSPRAPQHF	TGTGCCAGCAGTTCACCCAGGGCGCCCCAGCATTTT
TRBV4-3	TRBD2	TRBJ2-1	many	CASSQIKLAGRFNEQFF	TGCGCCAGCAGCCAAATAAAACTAGCGGGTCGATTCAATGAGCAGTTCTTC
TRBV10-3	NA	TRBJ2-1	NA	CAISPNYRNYNEQFF	TGTGCCATCAGCCCAAATTACAGAAACTACAATGAGCAGTTCTTC
TRBV12-3/TRBV12-4	NA	TRBJ2-3	NA	CASSLPPGLSTDTQYF	TGTGCCAGCAGTTTACCGCCGGGACTCAGCACAGATACGCAGTATTTT
TRBV12-3/TRBV12-4	NA	TRBJ2-7	NA	CASRDNTGSDEQYF	TGTGCCAGCAGGGACAATACAGGGTCCGACGAGCAGTACTTC
TRBV7-2	NA	TRBJ2-7	NA	CASSPEVGPINSYEQYF	TGTGCCAGCAGCCCGGAGGTAGGGCCGATAAATAGCTACGAGCAGTACTTC
TRBV27	NA	TRBJ1-5	NA	CASSFRGTGNQPQHF	TGTGCCAGCAGTTTTCGGGGAACGGGCAATCAGCCCCAGCATTTT
TRBV4-1	NA	TRBJ1-2	NA	CASSPVAGTSLGPVRYTF	TGCGCCAGCAGCCCAGTAGCCGGGACATCACTTGGGCCGGTGCGCTACACCTTC
TRBV7-9	TRBD1	TRBJ1-6	NA	CATQDRDNSPLHF	TGTGCCACCCAGGACAGGGACAATTCACCCCTCCACTTT